The entry below describes one T cell receptor (beta chain). Its specific antigen is unknown. Base quality data are lacking; no much larger clone is found one base away. Taken from the germline V gene, the CDR1 and CDR2 loops are KGHDR and SFDVKD. The CDR3 measures 14 amino acids from cysteine to phenylalanine. Left in the record is the CDR3 DNA by itself, 42 bases read in frame from the first base. Cut back by 12 bases and 0 bases, the V and J ends lie 14 bases apart. The data derive from a study of persistence of HIV-infected CD4 T cells (dated by TCRdb to 2020 to 2021). At the level of the whole study: Suppressive ART had been received by participants for a median of roughly eight years. Anti-CD3/anti-CD28 stimulation activated a higher proportion of cells, with a lower memory fraction, than antigen stimulation. The clonality of all cells in each sorted population was assessed by TCRbeta sequencing, whereas the clonality of infected cells was assessed by proviral sequencing. The study isolated CMV- and HIV-1 Gag-responding CD4+ T cells from ART-treated individuals to examine antigen-driven clonal expansion of HIV-1-infected cells. Cross-participant TCR cluster analysis included about eight participants for CMV and six or seven participants for Gag. Peripheral blood samples of up to about 200 mL were collected at multiple time points, except for a couple of participants, who underwent leukapheresis at a single time point.

Beyond this particular receptor, the publication reports: Antigen-responding cells were enriched for degenerate expanded CDR3beta sequences, which suggests convergent selection of CD4+ responses to CMV and Gag. Significantly lower TCRbeta richness was observed in CMV- and Gag-responding cells than in anti-CD3/anti-CD28-responding cells, and higher oligoclonality was observed in CMV-responding cells than in CD3/CD28-stimulated and Gag-responding cells. Within the same sorted populations, how oligoclonal the TCRs were correlated with how oligoclonal the proviruses were. Bulk TCR analyses could not be restricted to the rare CMV-responding cells that actually carried HIV-1 proviruses. Only a small number of individuals took part in the study, and the range of antigens tested was limited.

The immunoSEQ hsTCRB assay version 4, run in survey mode, was used to sequence TCRbeta repertoires from genomic DNA. Genomic DNA was diluted to roughly 10 ng/uL, and up to roughly 1 ug per sample was used for TCRbeta sequencing. The study's processing was this. ImmunoSeq Analyzer 3.0 was used for analysis of TCRbeta data, and diversity was computed on productive nucleotide rearrangements. Using the Immunarch R package, the improved Chao index served to estimate lower-bound TCR diversity and the Gini coefficient served to estimate clonality. Nucleotide rearrangements that differed but encoded the same CDR3beta amino acid sequence were counted as separate clonotypes. Differential abundance analysis identified TCRbeta sequences significantly enriched in antigen-responding cells relative to anti-CD3/anti-CD28-activated cells. GLIPH2 grouped TCRs by predicted peptide-MHC specificity, both within each participant and across combined participant data sets. TCRdb stores this immuneACCESS table with in-frame sequences only. Part of the clones is absent; in the studies checked, under half of the shortfall reflects unresolved V genes, and no reason is known for the rest. V and J calls plus clone size are reproduced from that table; the DNA served to infer D and trimming. Present in this sample are roughly 43,000 clones, around 89% of which were seen just once. The ten largest clones take up approximately 1% of the sample.

The treatment or condition label corresponds to: suppressive antiretroviral therapy. As a nonspecific positive control representing the CD4+ T cell repertoire, the cells were stimulated with anti-CD3/anti-CD28 magnetic beads. Sorting of responding CD4+ T cells was based on upregulation of both CD40 ligand and CD69. HIV-1-infected adults in whom suppressive ART had been started during chronic infection were enrolled as participants. Participants had undetectable plasma HIV-1 RNA below 50 copies/mL for at least 4 years. To be included, participants needed a CD4+ T cell count above 400 cells/uL and a positive CMV serology. Before stimulation, PBMCs were isolated using density centrifugation and depleted of CD8+ T cells. Stimulation of CD8-depleted PBMCs was carried out for approximately 17 hours with anti-CD28/CD49d costimulation, CD40-blocking antibody and enfuvirtide, to prevent new infections. Cells were sorted on a Beckman Coulter MoFlo Legacy or XDP sorter, with propidium iodide excluding dead cells. Genomic DNA was extracted using the QIAamp DNA Mini Kit for samples with more than one million cells and using the Quick-DNA Microprep Kit for all other samples.

The chain links TRBV24-1 with TRBJ1-5; the D gene cannot be named for sure. The clonotype comes from an adult man with HIV who was CMV-seropositive. The source was CD4+ T cells sorted from PBMCs after approximately 20-hour stimulation, collected from a patient who received antiretroviral therapy. Explained via the paper, the cell subset or site label denotes: CD40L+CD69+ CD4 T cells responding to anti-CD3/anti-CD28 beads, representing the overall repertoire. The nucleotides read TGTGCCGAAAAGGAGACTTATAGCAATCAGCCCCAGCATTTT. Translated, this gives CAEKETYSNQPQHF.